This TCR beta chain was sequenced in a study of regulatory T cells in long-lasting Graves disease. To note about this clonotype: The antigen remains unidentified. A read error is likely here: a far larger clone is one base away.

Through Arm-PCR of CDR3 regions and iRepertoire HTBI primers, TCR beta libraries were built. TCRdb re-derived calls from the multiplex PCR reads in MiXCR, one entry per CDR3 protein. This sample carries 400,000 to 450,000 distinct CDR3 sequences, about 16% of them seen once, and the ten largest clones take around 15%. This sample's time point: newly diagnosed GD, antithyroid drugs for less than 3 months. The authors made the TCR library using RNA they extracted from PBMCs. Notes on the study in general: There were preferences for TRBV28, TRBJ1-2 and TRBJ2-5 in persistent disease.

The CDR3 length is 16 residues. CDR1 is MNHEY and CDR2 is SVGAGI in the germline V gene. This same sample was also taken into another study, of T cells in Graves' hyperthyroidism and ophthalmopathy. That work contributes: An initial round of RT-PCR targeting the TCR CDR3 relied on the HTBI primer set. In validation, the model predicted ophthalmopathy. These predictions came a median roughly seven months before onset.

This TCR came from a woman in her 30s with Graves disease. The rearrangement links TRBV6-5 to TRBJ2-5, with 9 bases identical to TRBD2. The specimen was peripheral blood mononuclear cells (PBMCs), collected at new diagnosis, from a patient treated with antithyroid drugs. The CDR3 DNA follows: TGTGCCAGCAGTGACTCGACTAGCGGCGATTACAATGAGCAGTACTTC. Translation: CASSDSTSGDYNEQYF.